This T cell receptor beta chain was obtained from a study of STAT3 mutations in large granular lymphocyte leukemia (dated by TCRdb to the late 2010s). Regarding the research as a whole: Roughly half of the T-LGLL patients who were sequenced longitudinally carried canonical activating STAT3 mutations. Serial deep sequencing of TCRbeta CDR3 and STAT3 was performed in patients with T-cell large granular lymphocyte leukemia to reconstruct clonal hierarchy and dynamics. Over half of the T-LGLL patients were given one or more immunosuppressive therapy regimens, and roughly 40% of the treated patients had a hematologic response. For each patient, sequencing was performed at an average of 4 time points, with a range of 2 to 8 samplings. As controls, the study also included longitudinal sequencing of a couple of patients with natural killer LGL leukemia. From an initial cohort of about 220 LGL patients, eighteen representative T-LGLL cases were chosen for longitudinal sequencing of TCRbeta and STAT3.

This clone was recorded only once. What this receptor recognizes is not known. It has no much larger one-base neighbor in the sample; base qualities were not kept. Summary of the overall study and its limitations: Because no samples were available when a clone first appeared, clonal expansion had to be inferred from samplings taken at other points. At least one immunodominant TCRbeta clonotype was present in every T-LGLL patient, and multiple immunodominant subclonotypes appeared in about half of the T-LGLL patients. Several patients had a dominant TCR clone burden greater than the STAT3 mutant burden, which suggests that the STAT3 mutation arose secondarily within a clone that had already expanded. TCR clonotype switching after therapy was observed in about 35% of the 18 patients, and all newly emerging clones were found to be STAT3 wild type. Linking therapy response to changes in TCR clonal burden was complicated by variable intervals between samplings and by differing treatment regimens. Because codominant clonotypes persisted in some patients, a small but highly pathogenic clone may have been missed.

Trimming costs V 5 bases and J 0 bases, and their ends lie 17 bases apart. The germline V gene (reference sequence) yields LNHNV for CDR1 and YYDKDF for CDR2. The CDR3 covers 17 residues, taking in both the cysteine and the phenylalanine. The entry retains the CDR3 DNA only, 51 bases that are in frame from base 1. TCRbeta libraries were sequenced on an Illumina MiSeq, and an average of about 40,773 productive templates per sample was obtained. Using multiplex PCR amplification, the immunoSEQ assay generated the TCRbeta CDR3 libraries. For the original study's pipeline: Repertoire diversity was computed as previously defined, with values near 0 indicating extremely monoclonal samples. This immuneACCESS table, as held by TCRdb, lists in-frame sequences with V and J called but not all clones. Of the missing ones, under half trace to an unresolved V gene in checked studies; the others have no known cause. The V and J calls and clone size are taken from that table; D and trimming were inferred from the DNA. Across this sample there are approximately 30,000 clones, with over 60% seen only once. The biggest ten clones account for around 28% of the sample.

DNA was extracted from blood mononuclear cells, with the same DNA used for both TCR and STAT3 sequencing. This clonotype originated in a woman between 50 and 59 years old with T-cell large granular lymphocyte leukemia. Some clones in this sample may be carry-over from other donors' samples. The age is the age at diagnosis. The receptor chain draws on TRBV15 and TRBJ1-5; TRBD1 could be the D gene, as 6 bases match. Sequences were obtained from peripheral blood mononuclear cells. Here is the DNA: TGTGCCACCAGCCCTTCTGGACAGACTTATAGCAATCAGCCCCAGCATTTT. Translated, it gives CATSPSGQTYSNQPQHF.